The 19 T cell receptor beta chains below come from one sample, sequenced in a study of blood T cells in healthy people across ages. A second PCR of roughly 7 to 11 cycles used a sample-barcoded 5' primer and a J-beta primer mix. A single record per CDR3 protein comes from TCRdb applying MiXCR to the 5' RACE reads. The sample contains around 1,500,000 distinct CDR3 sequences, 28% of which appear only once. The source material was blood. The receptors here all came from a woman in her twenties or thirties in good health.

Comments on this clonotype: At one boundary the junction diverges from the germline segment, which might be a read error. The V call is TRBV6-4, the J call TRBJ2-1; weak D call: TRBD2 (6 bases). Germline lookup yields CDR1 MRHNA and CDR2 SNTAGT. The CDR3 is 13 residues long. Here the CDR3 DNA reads TGTTCCAGCAGTGACTCGGGAGCCCATGAGCAGTTCTTC. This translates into CSSSDSGAHEQFF.

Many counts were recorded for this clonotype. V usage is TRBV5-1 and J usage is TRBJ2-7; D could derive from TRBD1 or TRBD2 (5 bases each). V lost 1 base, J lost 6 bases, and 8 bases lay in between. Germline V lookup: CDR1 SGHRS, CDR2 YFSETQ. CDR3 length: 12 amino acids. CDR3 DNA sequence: TGCGCCAGCAGCTTGAGTGGGACCGAGCAGTACTTC. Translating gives CASSLSGTEQYF.

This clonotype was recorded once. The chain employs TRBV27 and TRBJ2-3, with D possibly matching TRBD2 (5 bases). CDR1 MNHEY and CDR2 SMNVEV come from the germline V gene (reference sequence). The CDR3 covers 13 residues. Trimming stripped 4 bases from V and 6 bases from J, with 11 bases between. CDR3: CASSSLAWDTQYF. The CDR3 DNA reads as TGTGCCAGCAGTTCCTTAGCGTGGGATACGCAGTATTTT.

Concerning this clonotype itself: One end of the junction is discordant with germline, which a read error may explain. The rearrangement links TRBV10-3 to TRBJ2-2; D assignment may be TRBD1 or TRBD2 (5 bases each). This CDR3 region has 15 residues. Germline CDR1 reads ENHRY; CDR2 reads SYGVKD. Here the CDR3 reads CAIGDPRDNTGELFF. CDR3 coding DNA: TGTGCCATCGGTGATCCCCGGGACAACACCGGGGAGCTGTTTTTT.

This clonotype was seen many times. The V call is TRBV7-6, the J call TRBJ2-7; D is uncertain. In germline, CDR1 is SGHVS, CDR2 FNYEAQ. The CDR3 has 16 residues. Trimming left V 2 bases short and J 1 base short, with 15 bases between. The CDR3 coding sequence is TGTGCCAGCAGCTTAACCGACGGAGTACCATCCTACGAGCAGTACTTC. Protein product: CASSLTDGVPSYEQYF.

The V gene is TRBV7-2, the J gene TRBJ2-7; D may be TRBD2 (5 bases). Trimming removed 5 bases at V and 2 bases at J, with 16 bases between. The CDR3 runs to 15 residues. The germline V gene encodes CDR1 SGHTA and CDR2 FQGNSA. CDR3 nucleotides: TGTGCCAGCAGCCCAGACTCTCCGGGGACCTACGAGCAGTACTTC. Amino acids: CASSPDSPGTYEQYF.

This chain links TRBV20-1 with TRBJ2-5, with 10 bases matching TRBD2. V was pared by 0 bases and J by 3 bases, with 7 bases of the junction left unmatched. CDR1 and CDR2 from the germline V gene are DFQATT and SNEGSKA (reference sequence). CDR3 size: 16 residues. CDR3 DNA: TGCAGTGCTAGAGATTTGCCTAGCGGGAGTGAAGAGACCCAGTACTTC. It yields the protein CSARDLPSGSEETQYF.

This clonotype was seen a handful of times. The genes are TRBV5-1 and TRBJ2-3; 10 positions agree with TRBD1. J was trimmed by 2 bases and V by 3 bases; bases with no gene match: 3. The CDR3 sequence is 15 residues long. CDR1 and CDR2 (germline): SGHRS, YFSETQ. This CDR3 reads CASSWGQGTTDTQYF. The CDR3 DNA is TGCGCCAGCAGCTGGGGACAGGGGACCACAGATACGCAGTATTTT.

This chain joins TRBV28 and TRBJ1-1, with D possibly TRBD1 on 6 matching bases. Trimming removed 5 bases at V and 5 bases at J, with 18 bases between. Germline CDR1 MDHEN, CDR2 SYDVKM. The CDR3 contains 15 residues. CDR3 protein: CASSTVEGGGTEAFF. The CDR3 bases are TGTGCCAGCAGTACCGTCGAGGGGGGAGGTACTGAAGCTTTCTTT.

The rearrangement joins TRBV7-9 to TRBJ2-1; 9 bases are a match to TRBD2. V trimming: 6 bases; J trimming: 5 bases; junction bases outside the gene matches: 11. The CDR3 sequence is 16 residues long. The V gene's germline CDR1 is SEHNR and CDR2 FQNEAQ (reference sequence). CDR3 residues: CASRGIAGEGDNEQFF. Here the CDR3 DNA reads TGTGCCAGCAGAGGAATAGCGGGGGAGGGCGACAATGAGCAGTTCTTC.

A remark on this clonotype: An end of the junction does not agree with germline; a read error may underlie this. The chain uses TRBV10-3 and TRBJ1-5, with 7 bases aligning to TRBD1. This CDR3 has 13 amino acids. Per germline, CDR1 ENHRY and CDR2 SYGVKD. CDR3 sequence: CAIGDRVEQPQHF. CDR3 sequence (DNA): TGTGCCATCGGTGACAGGGTTGAACAGCCCCAGCATTTT.

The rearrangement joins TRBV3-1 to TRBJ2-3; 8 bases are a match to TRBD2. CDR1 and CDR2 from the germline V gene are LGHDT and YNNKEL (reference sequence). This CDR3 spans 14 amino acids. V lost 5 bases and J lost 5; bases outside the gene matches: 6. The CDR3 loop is CASSGGGSQDTQYF. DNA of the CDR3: TGTGCCAGCAGCGGCGGGGGGTCGCAAGATACGCAGTATTTT.

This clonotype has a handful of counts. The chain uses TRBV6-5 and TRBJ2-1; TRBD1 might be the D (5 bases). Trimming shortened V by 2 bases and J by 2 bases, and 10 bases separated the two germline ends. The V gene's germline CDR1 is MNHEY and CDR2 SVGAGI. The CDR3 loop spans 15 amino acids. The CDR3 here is CASSYAAGTYNEQFF. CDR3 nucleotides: TGTGCCAGCAGTTACGCTGCAGGGACCTACAATGAGCAGTTCTTC.

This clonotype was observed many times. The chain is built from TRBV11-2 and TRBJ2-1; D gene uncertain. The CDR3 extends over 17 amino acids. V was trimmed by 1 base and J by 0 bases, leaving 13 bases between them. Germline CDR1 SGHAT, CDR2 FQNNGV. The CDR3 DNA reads TGTGCCAGCAGCTTAGCCCTTGCAGCTTACTCCTACAATGAGCAGTTCTTC. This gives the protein CASSLALAAYSYNEQFF.

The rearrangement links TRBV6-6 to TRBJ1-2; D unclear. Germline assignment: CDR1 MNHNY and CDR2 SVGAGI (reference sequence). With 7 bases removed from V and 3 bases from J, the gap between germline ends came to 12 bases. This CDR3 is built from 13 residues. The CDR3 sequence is CASIGERHYGYTF. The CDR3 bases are TGTGCCAGCATTGGGGAGCGCCACTATGGCTACACCTTC.

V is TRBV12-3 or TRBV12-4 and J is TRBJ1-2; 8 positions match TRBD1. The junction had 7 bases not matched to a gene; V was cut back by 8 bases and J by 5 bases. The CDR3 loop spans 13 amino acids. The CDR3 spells CASGQGNLYGYTF. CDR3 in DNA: TGTGCCAGCGGACAGGGAAACCTTTATGGCTACACCTTC.

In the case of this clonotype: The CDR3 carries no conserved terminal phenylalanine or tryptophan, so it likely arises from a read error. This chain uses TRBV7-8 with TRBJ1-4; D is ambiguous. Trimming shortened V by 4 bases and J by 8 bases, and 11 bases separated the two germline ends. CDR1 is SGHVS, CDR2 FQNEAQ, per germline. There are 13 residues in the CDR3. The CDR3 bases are TGTGCCAGCAGCTCCGTTACGGGCGAAAAACTGTTTTTG. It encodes CASSSVTGEKLFL.

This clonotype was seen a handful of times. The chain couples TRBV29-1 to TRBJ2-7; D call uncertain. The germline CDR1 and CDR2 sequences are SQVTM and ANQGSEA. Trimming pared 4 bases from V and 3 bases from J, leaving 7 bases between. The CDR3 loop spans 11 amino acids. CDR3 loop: CSVAEDYEQYF. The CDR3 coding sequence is TGCAGCGTTGCAGAAGACTACGAGCAGTACTTC.

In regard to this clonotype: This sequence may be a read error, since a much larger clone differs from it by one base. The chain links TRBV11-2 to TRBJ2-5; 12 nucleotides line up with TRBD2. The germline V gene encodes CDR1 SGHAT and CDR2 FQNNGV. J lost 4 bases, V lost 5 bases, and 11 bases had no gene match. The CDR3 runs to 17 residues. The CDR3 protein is CASSTRASGRASETQYF. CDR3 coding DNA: TGTGCCAGCAGCACCCGGGCTAGCGGGAGGGCATCAGAGACCCAGTACTTC.